The 22 T cell receptor beta chains below all came from one sample that was sequenced in a study of shared clonotypes between healthy human individuals. The assay was immunoSEQ multiplex PCR, and TCRdb's table has in-frame clones only and misses some. The sample lists 1.6 million or so clones; roughly 96% were seen once. Sequencing was carried out using naive CD4+ T cells sorted from blood. Noted subset: CD45RA+ positively selected. These TCRs come from a man aged 25 to 40 in good health.

The CDR3 spells CASSLTGAHQETQYF. CDR3 sequence (DNA): TGTGCCAGCAGCCTGACAGGGGCACACCAAGAGACCCAGTACTTC. This rearrangement joins TRBV7-8 to TRBJ2-5; 8 nucleotides align to TRBD1. This CDR3 has 15 residues. Per the germline V gene, CDR1 is SGHVS and CDR2 is FQNEAQ. The V gene end was trimmed by 5 bases and the J gene end by 0 bases; junction bases not matched to a gene: 5.

The J gene is TRBJ2-3, the V gene TRBV5-4; tentatively, D is TRBD1 (5 bases). There are 16 residues in the CDR3. Germline CDR1 and CDR2: SGHNT and YYREEE (reference sequence). Trimming left V 0 bases short and J 6 bases short, with 17 bases between. The CDR3, as DNA: TGTGCCAGCAGCTTGGTGACAGCTCCAAATGCGGATACGCAGTATTTT. The encoded protein is CASSLVTAPNADTQYF. Using reference TRBV5-4 and TRBJ2-3 for the parts outside the CDR3, the full variable domain is ETGVTQSPTHLIKTRGQQVTLRCSSQSGHNTVSWYQQALGQGPQFIFQYYREEENGRGNFPPRFSGLQFPNYSSELNVNALELDDSALYLCASSLVTAPNADTQYFGPGTRLTVL.

CDR3 in amino acids: CASKLAGGYEQYF. In nucleotides, the CDR3 is TGTGCCAGCAAATTAGCGGGGGGGTACGAGCAGTACTTC. V gene TRBV6-1 combines with J gene TRBJ2-7; 11 bases line up with TRBD2. J lost 4 bases, V lost 7 bases, and 3 bases had no gene match. Germline loops: CDR1 MNHNS, CDR2 SASEGT. The CDR3 is made up of 13 amino acids.

The chain links TRBV5-1 to TRBJ2-7; 7 positions match TRBD2. V lost 4 bases to trimming and J lost 0 bases; unmatched junction nucleotides: 10. Germline V gives CDR1 SGHRS, CDR2 YFSETQ. The CDR3 consists of 16 residues. CDR3 sequence: CASSRRPREDSYEQYF. DNA for the CDR3: TGCGCCAGCAGCCGTCGGCCACGGGAGGACTCCTACGAGCAGTACTTC.

V and J are TRBV29-1 and TRBJ2-7; 9 nucleotides line up with TRBD1. Per the germline V gene, CDR1 is SQVTM and CDR2 is ANQGSEA. Trimming at V came to 2 bases and at J to 1 base, leaving 9 bases not matched to a gene. The CDR3 has 16 residues. CDR3 in amino acids: CSVESPGQGMSYEQYF. The DNA of the CDR3 is TGCAGCGTTGAATCCCCCGGACAGGGGATGTCCTACGAGCAGTACTTC.

This clone was seen a few times. The sample has other DNA sequences that encode this CDR3 too. The J gene is TRBJ2-2, the V gene TRBV9; D is ambiguous. The germline gives CDR1 SGDLS, CDR2 YYNGEE. There are 14 residues in the CDR3. The V end was cut by 0 bases, the J end by 1 base, with 4 bases between. The CDR3 nucleotides are TGTGCCAGCAGCGTAGCGGGGAACACCGGGGAGCTGTTTTTT. Encoded protein: CASSVAGNTGELFF.

The J gene is TRBJ2-1, the V gene TRBV6-5; the D call may be TRBD1 or TRBD2 (5 bases each). Trimming cost V 4 bases and J 8 bases, with 12 bases left between them. CDR3 length: 13 amino acids. The germline V gene has CDR1 MNHEY and CDR2 SVGAGI. The chain's CDR3 is CASSFRDEDEQFF. The CDR3 DNA is TGTGCCAGCAGTTTTAGGGACGAAGATGAGCAGTTCTTC.

This chain uses TRBV7-8 with TRBJ2-7, with unresolved D. The CDR3 spans 12 residues. Germline values: CDR1 SGHVS, CDR2 FQNEAQ. V lost 0 bases to trimming and J lost 6 bases, with 6 bases between them. CDR3 DNA: TGTGCCAGCAGCTTAGCGTGGGGCGAGCAGTACTTC. This sequence encodes CASSLAWGEQYF. The complete variable domain, with remaining parts taken from reference TRBV7-8 and TRBJ2-7, reads GAGVSQSPRYKVAKRGQDVALRCDPISGHVSLFWYQQALGQGPEFLTYFQNEAQLDKSGLPSDRFFAERPEGSVSTLKIQRTQQEDSAVYLCASSLAWGEQYFGPGTRLTVT.

The V and J genes are TRBV9 and TRBJ2-7, with D possibly TRBD1 on 7 matching bases. V was cut by 3 bases and J by 4 bases, with 17 bases left in between. CDR1 SGDLS and CDR2 YYNGEE come from the germline V gene. The CDR3 runs to 15 residues. CDR3: CASSGTGDLVYEQYF. CDR3 coding DNA: TGTGCCAGCAGCGGTACAGGGGACTTGGTGTACGAGCAGTACTTC. The variable domain in full, with the rest retrieved from reference TRBV9 and TRBJ2-7, is DSGVTQTPKHLITATGQRVTLRCSPRSGDLSVYWYQQSLDQGLQFLIQYYNGEERAKGNILERFSAQQFPDLHSELNLSSLELGDSALYFCASSGTGDLVYEQYFGPGTRLTVT.

This chain uses TRBV28 with TRBJ1-1; a possible D gene is TRBD1 (6 bases). CDR3 size: 11 residues. The V gene's germline CDR1 is MDHEN and CDR2 SYDVKM. V lost 5 bases and J 7 bases, leaving 8 bases between the germline ends. This CDR3 reads CASSLQGEAFF. The CDR3 DNA reads TGTGCCAGCAGTCTACAGGGTGAAGCTTTCTTT.

About this clone itself: This same CDR3 is encoded by further DNA sequences in the sample. The V gene is TRBV6-5, the J gene TRBJ2-2; D unclear. The ends were cut back, 0 bases at V and 2 bases at J, with 7 bases in the middle. CDR3 length: 15 residues. Germline-derived CDR1 and CDR2 are MNHEY and SVGAGI. CDR3 amino acids: CASSYSRLNTGELFF. CDR3 coding DNA: TGTGCCAGCAGTTACTCTCGCCTCAACACCGGGGAGCTGTTTTTT.

The chain recombines TRBV6-5 with TRBJ1-2, with unresolved D. Trimming took off 0 bases at V and 3 bases at J, with 5 bases between the two ends. The CDR3 totals 13 residues. From germline, CDR1 is MNHEY and CDR2 SVGAGI. The CDR3 reads CASSYSRDYGYTF. The CDR3 region has the DNA TGTGCCAGCAGTTACTCGAGGGACTATGGCTACACCTTC.

The chain is built from TRBV6-5 and TRBJ2-1, with D possibly called TRBD1 or TRBD2 (5 bases each). The V gene's germline CDR1 is MNHEY and CDR2 SVGAGI. The CDR3 has 12 amino acids. Trimming removed 2 bases at V and 11 bases at J, with 10 bases between. The CDR3 nucleotides read TGTGCCAGCAGTTACGCCGGGACGAAGCAGTTCTTC. Translating it yields CASSYAGTKQFF.

The CDR3 loop reads CASSPPGLAGPHLYEQYF. The DNA of the CDR3 is TGTGCCAGCAGTCCTCCGGGACTAGCGGGACCGCACCTCTACGAGCAGTACTTC. This sequence joins TRBV28 and TRBJ2-7, with 13 bases that match TRBD2. The V gene's germline CDR1 is MDHEN and CDR2 SYDVKM. V dropped 5 bases and J dropped 3; count of bases not matched to a gene: 13. The CDR3 loop spans 18 amino acids.

The CDR3 reads CASSLIDRGRGYGYTF. The CDR3 region has the DNA TGTGCCAGCAGTTTAATAGACAGGGGGCGCGGGTATGGCTACACCTTC. The rearrangement joins TRBV28 to TRBJ1-2; 10 bases line up with TRBD1. The trim removed 2 bases at V and 5 bases at J, leaving 8 bases unmatched. Looked up from germline, CDR1 is MDHEN and CDR2 is SYDVKM. CDR3 length: 16 amino acids.

CDR3 in DNA: TGTGCCACCAGCAGAGTCGGCGGGACTCAGAATGAGCAGTTCTTC. The encoded protein is CATSRVGGTQNEQFF. V usage is TRBV15 and J usage is TRBJ2-1; possibly TRBD2 for D (6 bases). Germline loops: CDR1 LNHNV, CDR2 YYDKDF (reference sequence). CDR3 size: 15 residues. V was clipped by 1 base and J by 7 bases, with 14 bases between them.

The V call is TRBV7-9, the J call TRBJ1-1; D may be TRBD1 (6 bases). The CDR3 spans 17 residues. The V and J ends lost 1 base and 0 bases respectively, with 15 bases between them. The V gene's germline CDR1 is SEHNR and CDR2 FQNEAQ (reference sequence). The CDR3 sequence is CASSLGRGAGMNTEAFF. The DNA of the CDR3 is TGTGCCAGCAGCTTAGGTCGGGGGGCAGGAATGAACACTGAAGCTTTCTTT.

The table lists this clone with a count of one. V is TRBV18 and J is TRBJ2-1; tentatively, D is TRBD2 (6 bases). The germline V gene encodes CDR1 KGHSH and CDR2 LQKENI. V was cut by 3 bases and J by 0 bases, with 18 bases left in between. The CDR3 covers 18 residues. The CDR3, as DNA: TGTGCCAGCTCACCGTTCACTAGCTCTCCGAGCTCCTACAATGAGCAGTTCTTC. Its translation: CASSPFTSSPSSYNEQFF. The variable domain in full, with the rest retrieved from reference TRBV18 and TRBJ2-1, is NAGVMQNPRHLVRRRGQEARLRCSPMKGHSHVYWYRQLPEEGLKFMVYLQKENIIDESGMPKERFSAEFPKEGPSILRIQQVVRGDSAAYFCASSPFTSSPSSYNEQFFGPGTRLTVL.

This chain connects TRBV5-1 to TRBJ2-2; no clear D gene. Per the germline V gene, CDR1 is SGHRS and CDR2 is YFSETQ. There are 14 residues in the CDR3. Trimming took off 8 bases at V and 1 base at J, with 12 bases between the two ends. This CDR3 reads CASKADLNTGELFF. The CDR3 DNA follows: TGCGCCAGTAAAGCAGATCTGAACACCGGGGAGCTGTTTTTT.

V is TRBV13 and J is TRBJ2-3; maybe TRBD1 (7 bases). The germline V gene encodes CDR1 PRHDT and CDR2 FYEKMQ (reference sequence). This CDR3 spans 15 amino acids. Deletions cut 4 bases from V and 4 bases from J, with 15 bases between. In nucleotides, the CDR3 is TGTGCCAGCAGCTCTATCGCCAGGGGGGCAGATACGCAGTATTTT. Protein: CASSSIARGADTQYF.

The rearrangement joins TRBV27 to TRBJ1-1; TRBD1 might be the D (5 bases). This CDR3 contains 15 residues. Germline V gene lookup returns CDR1 MNHEY and CDR2 SMNVEV (reference sequence). The V end lost 4 bases, the J end lost 4 bases, and 16 bases lay between the germline ends. The CDR3 region is CASSSIGVLGTEAFF. The CDR3 DNA sequence: TGTGCCAGCAGTTCAATAGGGGTGTTGGGCACTGAAGCTTTCTTT.

The chain carries TRBV7-9 and TRBJ1-2; possibly TRBD1 for D (5 bases). The CDR3 runs 15 residues. Trimming stripped 4 bases from V and 4 bases from J, with 16 bases between. From germline, CDR1 is SEHNR and CDR2 FQNEAQ (reference sequence). The CDR3 nucleotides read TGTGCCAGCAGCTCCGGCGCGGGGGAGCTCTATGGCTACACCTTC. Translating gives CASSSGAGELYGYTF.